This T cell receptor beta chain was captured by sequencing in a study of shared clonotypes between healthy human individuals. About this clone: The sample holds other DNA sequences that translate to the same CDR3.

Clones were sequenced by immunoSEQ multiplex PCR, and TCRdb holds only the in-frame ones, with some missing. This table has 2.5 million or so clones, just over 90% appearing once. All donors were Caucasian adults living in Nashville, Tennessee. CDR3 length: 13 residues. V lost 3 bases and J lost 4, with 7 bases in between. The V gene's germline CDR1 is ENHRY and CDR2 SYGVKD. V gene TRBV10-3 combines with J gene TRBJ1-5; D might be TRBD1 (5 bases). The material sequenced was naive CD4+ T cells sorted from blood. Subset here: CD45RA+ positively selected. The sequence derives from a young man in good health. CDR3 nucleotides: TGTGCCATCAGTGAAAGGGGAAATCAGCCCCAGCATTTT. Residues: CAISERGNQPQHF.